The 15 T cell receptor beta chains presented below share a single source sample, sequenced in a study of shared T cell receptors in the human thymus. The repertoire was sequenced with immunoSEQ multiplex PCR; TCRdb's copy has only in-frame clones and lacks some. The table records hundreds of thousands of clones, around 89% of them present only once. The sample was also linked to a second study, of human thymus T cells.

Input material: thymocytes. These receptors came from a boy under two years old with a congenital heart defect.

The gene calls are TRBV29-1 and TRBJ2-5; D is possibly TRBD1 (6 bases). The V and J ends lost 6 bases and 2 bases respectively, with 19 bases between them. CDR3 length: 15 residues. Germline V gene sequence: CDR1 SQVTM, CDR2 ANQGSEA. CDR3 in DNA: TGCAGCGTACTCCGGGACAATCACATACAAGAGACCCAGTACTTC. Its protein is CSVLRDNHIQETQYF. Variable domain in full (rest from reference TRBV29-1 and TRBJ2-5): SAVISQKPSRDICQRGTSLTIQCQVDSQVTMMFWYRQQPGQSLTLIATANQGSEATYESGFVIDKFPISRPNLTFSTLTVSNMSPEDSSIYLCSVLRDNHIQETQYFGPGTRLLVL.

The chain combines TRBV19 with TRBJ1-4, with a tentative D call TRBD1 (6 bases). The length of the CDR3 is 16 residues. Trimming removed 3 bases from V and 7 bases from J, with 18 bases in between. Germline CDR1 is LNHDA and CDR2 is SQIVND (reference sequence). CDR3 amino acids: CASSISLTGEGEKLFF. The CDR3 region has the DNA TGTGCCAGTAGTATCTCCTTGACAGGCGAGGGTGAAAAACTGTTTTTT.

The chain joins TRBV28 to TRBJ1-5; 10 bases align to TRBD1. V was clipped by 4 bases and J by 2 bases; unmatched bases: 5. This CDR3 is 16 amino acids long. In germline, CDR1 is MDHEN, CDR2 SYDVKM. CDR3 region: CASSYDRGLGNQPQHF. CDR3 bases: TGTGCCAGCAGTTATGACAGGGGGCTGGGCAATCAGCCCCAGCATTTT.

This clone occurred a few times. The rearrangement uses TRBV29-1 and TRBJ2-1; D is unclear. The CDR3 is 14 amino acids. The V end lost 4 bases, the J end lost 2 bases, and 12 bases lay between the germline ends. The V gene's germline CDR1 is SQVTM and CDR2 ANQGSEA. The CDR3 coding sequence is TGCAGCGTTGGAGGCCAGTCACCCTACAATGAGCAGTTCTTC. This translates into CSVGGQSPYNEQFF.

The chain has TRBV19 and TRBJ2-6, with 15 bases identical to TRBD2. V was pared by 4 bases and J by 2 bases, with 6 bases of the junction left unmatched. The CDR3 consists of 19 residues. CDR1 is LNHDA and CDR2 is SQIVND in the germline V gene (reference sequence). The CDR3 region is CASSTRTSGRVAGANVLTF. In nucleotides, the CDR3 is TGTGCCAGTAGTACCAGGACTAGCGGGAGGGTCGCTGGGGCCAACGTCCTGACTTTC.

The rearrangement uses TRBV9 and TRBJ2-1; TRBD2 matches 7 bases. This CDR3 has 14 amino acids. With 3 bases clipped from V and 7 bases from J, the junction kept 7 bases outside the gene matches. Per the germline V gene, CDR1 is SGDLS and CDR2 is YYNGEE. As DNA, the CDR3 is TGTGCCAGCAGCGGAGGACTAGTGGGTAATGAGCAGTTCTTC. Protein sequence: CASSGGLVGNEQFF.

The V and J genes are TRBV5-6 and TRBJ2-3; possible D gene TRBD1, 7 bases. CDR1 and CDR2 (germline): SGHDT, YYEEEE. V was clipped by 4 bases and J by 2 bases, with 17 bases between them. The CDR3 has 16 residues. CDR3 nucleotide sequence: TGTGCCAGCAGCACCCCAGGGGGGACAAACACAGATACGCAGTATTTT. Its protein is CASSTPGGTNTDTQYF.

The CDR3 DNA is TGCGCCAGCAGCTTGGACGGAAGACAGGGGGCGTCCGGGGCCAACGTCCTGACTTTC. Translation: CASSLDGRQGASGANVLTF. The gene calls are TRBV5-1 and TRBJ2-6; TRBD1 aligns across 10 bases. The germline V gene has CDR1 SGHRS and CDR2 YFSETQ. There are 19 residues in the CDR3. Trimming cost V 0 bases and J 4 bases; bases outside gene matches: 10.

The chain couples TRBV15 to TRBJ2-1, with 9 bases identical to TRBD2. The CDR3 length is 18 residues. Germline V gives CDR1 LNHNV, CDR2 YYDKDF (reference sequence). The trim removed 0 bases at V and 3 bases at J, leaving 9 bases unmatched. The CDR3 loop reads CATSRELGAGGFYNEQFF. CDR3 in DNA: TGTGCCACCAGCAGAGAGTTGGGGGCGGGAGGGTTCTACAATGAGCAGTTCTTC.

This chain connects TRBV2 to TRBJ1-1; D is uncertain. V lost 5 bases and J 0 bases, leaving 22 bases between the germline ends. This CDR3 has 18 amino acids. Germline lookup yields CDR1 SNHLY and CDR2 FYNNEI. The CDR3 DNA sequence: TGTGCCAGCAGTTCCCCTTGCCCGTGGGGAGCAATGAACACTGAAGCTTTCTTT. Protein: CASSSPCPWGAMNTEAFF.

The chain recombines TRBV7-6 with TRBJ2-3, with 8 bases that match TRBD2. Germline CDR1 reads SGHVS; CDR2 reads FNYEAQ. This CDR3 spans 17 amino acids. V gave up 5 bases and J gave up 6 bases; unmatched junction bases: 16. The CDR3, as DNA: TGTGCCAGCAGCCGGGGGATAGCGGGATTGGCGGGCGATACGCAGTATTTT. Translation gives CASSRGIAGLAGDTQYF. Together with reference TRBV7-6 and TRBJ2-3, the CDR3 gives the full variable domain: GAGVSQSPRYKVTKRGQDVALRCDPISGHVSLYWYRQALGQGPEFLTYFNYEAQQDKSGLPNDRFSAERPEGSISTLTIQRTEQRDSAMYRCASSRGIAGLAGDTQYFGPGTRLTVL.

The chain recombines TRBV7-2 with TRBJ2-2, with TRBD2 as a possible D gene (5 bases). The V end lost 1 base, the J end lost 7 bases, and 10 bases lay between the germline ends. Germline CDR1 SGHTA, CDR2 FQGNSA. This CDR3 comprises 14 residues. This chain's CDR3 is CASSLGLAHGELFF. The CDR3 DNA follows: TGTGCCAGCAGCTTAGGGTTAGCGCACGGGGAGCTGTTTTTT.

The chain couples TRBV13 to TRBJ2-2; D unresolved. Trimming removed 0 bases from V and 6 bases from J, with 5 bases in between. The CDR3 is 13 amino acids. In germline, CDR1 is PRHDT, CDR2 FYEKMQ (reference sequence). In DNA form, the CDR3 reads TGTGCCAGCAGCTTAGGCCCCGCCGGGGAGCTGTTTTTT. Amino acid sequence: CASSLGPAGELFF. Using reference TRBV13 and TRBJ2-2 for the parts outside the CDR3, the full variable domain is AAGVIQSPRHLIKEKRETATLKCYPIPRHDTVYWYQQGPGQDPQFLISFYEKMQSDKGSIPDRFSAQQFSDYHSELNMSSLELGDSALYFCASSLGPAGELFFGEGSRLTVL.

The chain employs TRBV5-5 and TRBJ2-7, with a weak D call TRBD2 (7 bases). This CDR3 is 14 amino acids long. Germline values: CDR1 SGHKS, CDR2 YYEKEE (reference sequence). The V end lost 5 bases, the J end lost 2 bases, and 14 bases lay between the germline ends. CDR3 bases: TGTGCCAGCAGTCAAAACGGGGGGCCCTACGAGCAGTACTTC. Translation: CASSQNGGPYEQYF.

The CDR3 here is CASSETGGSGTGELFF. In DNA, the CDR3 is TGTGCCAGCAGCGAAACTGGCGGGAGTGGCACCGGGGAGCTGTTTTTT. The chain links TRBV2 to TRBJ2-2; TRBD2 agrees at 7 bases. Germline V gene data show CDR1 as SNHLY and CDR2 as FYNNEI. CDR3 length equals 16 residues. V lost 6 bases and J lost 4; bases outside the gene matches: 11.